A selection of T cell receptor beta chains follows, all from one sample in a study of human T cells and chemical hapten exposure. One entry per CDR3 protein results from TCRdb running MiXCR on the 5' RACE reads. The sample lists approximately 110,000 distinct CDR3 sequences, around 20% occurring once. Receptors originate from a human donor in good health. Both conserved end residues are part of each CDR3. The D gene is left open where the match is weak. Some rows have no size entry. The others give once, few or many, or a class for an expanded clone.

CDR3aa | CDR3nt | abundance | d_gene | j_gene | v_gene
CASSQPSGRGSEQFF | TGTGCCAGCAGCCAACCTAGCGGGAGAGGGAGTGAGCAGTTCTTC | few | TRBD2 | TRBJ2-1 | TRBV3-1
CASSQDGLAEETQYF | TGTGCCAGCAGCCAGGATGGACTAGCGGAAGAGACCCAGTACTTC | many | TRBD2 | TRBJ2-5 | TRBV3-1
CASSVEGRNEQFF | TGCGCCAGCAGCGTGGAGGGCCGAAATGAGCAGTTCTTC | - | - | TRBJ2-1 | TRBV5-1
CASSEAGTGNSYEQYF | TGTGCCAGCAGTGAAGCCGGGACAGGGAACTCCTACGAGCAGTACTTC | many | TRBD1 | TRBJ2-7 | TRBV6-1
CASRERGAHSYEQYF | TGTGCCAGCAGGGAGCGGGGGGCGCACTCCTACGAGCAGTACTTC | few | TRBD2 | TRBJ2-7 | TRBV28
CASSSLPTGLNTEAFF | TGTGCCAGCAGCTCACTCCCAACAGGGCTTAACACTGAAGCTTTCTTT | few | - | TRBJ1-1 | TRBV7-8
CAWRPGQHNYGYTF | TGTGCCTGGAGGCCGGGACAGCACAACTATGGCTACACCTTC | few | TRBD1 | TRBJ1-2 | TRBV30
CASSPTGRDWQPQHF | TGTGCCAGCAGTCCGACTGGCAGGGATTGGCAGCCCCAGCATTTT | - | - | TRBJ1-5 | TRBV6-2/TRBV6-3
CSAREGGGLGNTGELFF | TGCAGTGCTAGAGAAGGTGGGGGACTAGGAAACACCGGGGAGCTGTTTTTT | - | TRBD2 | TRBJ2-2 | TRBV20-1
CASSPFVADGYTF | TGTGCCAGCTCACCATTCGTTGCGGATGGCTACACCTTC | - | - | TRBJ1-2 | TRBV18
CASSRGLAATQETQYF | TGTGCCAGCAGCCGGGGACTAGCGGCGACGCAAGAGACCCAGTACTTC | few | TRBD2 | TRBJ2-5 | TRBV6-5
CASSYSVSGLRTDTQYF | TGTGCCAGCAGTTACTCAGTCTCGGGGCTACGCACAGATACGCAGTATTTT | - | - | TRBJ2-3 | TRBV6-5
CASSGGTGLMYNEQFF | TGTGCCAGCAGTGGGGGGACAGGGTTGATGTACAATGAGCAGTTCTTC | few | TRBD1 | TRBJ2-1 | TRBV6-5
CASSPNAYEQYF | TGTGCCAGCAGCCCTAATGCGTACGAGCAGTACTTC | few | - | TRBJ2-7 | TRBV7-6
CSAGSGLAATRETQYF | TGCAGTGCTGGGTCGGGACTAGCGGCTACGCGTGAGACCCAGTACTTC | few | TRBD2 | TRBJ2-5 | TRBV20-1
CASSYRWTGGNTEAFF | TGTGCCAGCAGTTACCGTTGGACAGGGGGGAACACTGAAGCTTTCTTT | - | TRBD1 | TRBJ1-1 | TRBV6-5
CASSSGTGHTDTQYF | TGTGCCAGCAGTTCCGGGACAGGGCACACAGATACGCAGTATTTT | few | TRBD1 | TRBJ2-3 | TRBV28
CASSPIRLTNHYEQYF | TGCGCCAGCAGCCCGATCCGACTTACCAATCACTACGAGCAGTACTTC | many | - | TRBJ2-7 | TRBV4-1
CAWRSGVGYNEKLFF | TGTGCCTGGAGGTCGGGGGTTGGGTATAATGAAAAACTGTTTTTT | - | - | TRBJ1-4 | TRBV30
CASSSRGYPDTQYF | TGTGCCAGCAGCTCCAGGGGTTACCCAGATACGCAGTATTTT | few | - | TRBJ2-3 | TRBV5-6
CSARDPQVPYEQYF | TGCAGTGCTAGAGATCCACAGGTTCCCTACGAGCAGTACTTC | once | - | TRBJ2-7 | TRBV20-1
CASSESFTDTQYF | TGCGCCAGCAGTGAGTCGTTCACAGATACGCAGTATTTT | - | - | TRBJ2-3 | TRBV10-1
CASSRQGSYNEQFF | TGTGCCAGCAGCCGACAGGGTTCATACAATGAGCAGTTCTTC | many | TRBD1 | TRBJ2-1 | TRBV11-3
CASSQGGGDSNQPQHF | TGTGCCAGCAGCCAGGGAGGGGGAGATAGCAATCAGCCCCAGCATTTT | few | - | TRBJ1-5 | TRBV3-1
CASSLWESNEQFF | TGTGCCAGCAGCCTATGGGAAAGCAATGAGCAGTTCTTC | few | - | TRBJ2-1 | TRBV11-2
CSAISGLAKNIQYF | TGCAGTGCTATTAGCGGGCTAGCCAAAAACATTCAGTACTTC | - | TRBD2 | TRBJ2-4 | TRBV20-1
CASSLALYQPQHF | TGTGCCAGCAGCTTAGCTCTTTATCAGCCCCAGCATTTT | - | - | TRBJ1-5 | TRBV7-2
CASSLLARQSSYEQYF | TGTGCCAGCAGTTTATTAGCCCGGCAGTCCTCCTACGAGCAGTACTTC | once | - | TRBJ2-7 | TRBV28
CASSQDLSGTGSTEAFF | TGTGCCAGCAGCCAAGATCTATCGGGGACAGGGAGCACTGAAGCTTTCTTT | - | TRBD1 | TRBJ1-1 | TRBV3-1
CASSPKDPGTGQRGNQPQHF | TGTGCCAGCAGCCCCAAAGATCCCGGGACGGGCCAAAGAGGCAATCAGCCCCAGCATTTT | few | - | TRBJ1-5 | TRBV12-3/TRBV12-4
CASSLAKRGPPLHF | TGTGCCAGCAGTTTAGCGAAACGTGGTCCACCCCTCCACTTT | few | - | TRBJ1-6 | TRBV12-3/TRBV12-4
CASSGNRATETQYF | TGTGCCAGCAGCGGGAACAGGGCGACAGAGACCCAGTACTTC | many | - | TRBJ2-5 | TRBV11-2